Listed here are 10 T cell receptor beta chains from one sample, sequenced in a study of T-cell memory formation after mild COVID-19. TCRdb re-analysed the 5' RACE reads in MiXCR, keeping a single row per CDR3 protein. The sample holds about 340,000 distinct CDR3 sequences, under 15% seen once. Sequences were obtained from PBMCs or a T cell subset sorted from them (not recorded which). The receptor source for this set is a man in his late teens or twenties who had mild COVID-19 (a few samples of this study predate the infection). Cell type and time point are not known.

In its sample, this clonotype was seen a few times. The V gene is TRBV2, the J gene TRBJ2-2; D is unclear. In germline, CDR1 is SNHLY, CDR2 FYNNEI. There are 12 residues in the CDR3. V was pared by 4 bases and J by 6 bases, with 6 bases between. The CDR3 here is CASSGVAGELFF. CDR3 DNA sequence: TGTGCCAGCAGTGGGGTAGCCGGGGAGCTGTTTTTT.

This clonotype was counted many times. The rearrangement links TRBV7-9 to TRBJ2-1; 11 bases are a match to TRBD2. Germline-derived CDR1 and CDR2 are SEHNR and FQNEAQ (reference sequence). The junction had 7 bases not matched to a gene; V was cut back by 5 bases and J by 7 bases. This CDR3 has 15 amino acids. In DNA, the CDR3 is TGTGCCAGCAGCAAGGGACTAGCGGTGATAAATGAGCAGTTCTTC. Encoded protein: CASSKGLAVINEQFF.

This clonotype was recorded a few times. CDR3 in amino acids: CASSPGLAFPYEQYF. The CDR3, as DNA: TGCGCCAGCAGCCCGGGACTAGCGTTCCCCTACGAGCAGTACTTC. The chain is built from TRBV4-1 and TRBJ2-7, with 10 bases lining up with TRBD2. Germline CDR1 MGHRA, CDR2 YSYEKL. V lost 4 bases to trimming and J lost 2 bases; unmatched junction nucleotides: 5. This CDR3 has 15 amino acids.

The CDR3 here is CSAQPGQANSPLHF. CDR3 DNA: TGCAGTGCGCAGCCGGGACAGGCTAATTCACCCCTCCACTTT. This rearrangement joins TRBV20-1 to TRBJ1-6; 8 bases are shared with TRBD1. The J segment lost 6 bases and the V segment lost 6 bases, leaving 7 bases of the junction unmatched. Looked up from germline, CDR1 is DFQATT and CDR2 is SNEGSKA (reference sequence). This CDR3 has 14 residues.

At least ten counts were recorded for this clonotype. The rearrangement joins TRBV12-3 or TRBV12-4 to TRBJ2-5; TRBD1 is a possible D gene (5 bases). The V gene lost 1 base and the J gene lost 4 bases, with 13 bases spanning the gap. The CDR3 runs to 15 residues. CDR3 coding DNA: TGTGCCAGCAGTTTAGAGGTGCAGGGTGGAGAGACCCAGTACTTC. It codes for CASSLEVQGGETQYF.

This clonotype has just a few counts. The chain links TRBV6-5 to TRBJ2-7; 8 bases line up with TRBD1. The CDR3 sequence is 14 residues long. Germline V gene data show CDR1 as MNHEY and CDR2 as SVGAGI. J gave up 0 bases and V 4 bases, and 2 bases lay outside the gene matches. The CDR3 nucleotides are TGTGCCAGCAGTTGGGACAGGAGCTCCTACGAGCAGTACTTC. It specifies CASSWDRSSYEQYF.

This chain joins TRBV29-1 and TRBJ2-1; possibly TRBD2 for D (5 bases). From germline, CDR1 is SQVTM and CDR2 ANQGSEA. The CDR3 covers 14 residues. Trimming left V 7 bases short and J 8 bases short, with 21 bases between. The CDR3 here is CSATLGGPGDEQFF. The CDR3 DNA sequence: TGCAGCGCGACCCTGGGTGGCCCCGGGGATGAGCAGTTCTTC.

This chain connects TRBV23-1 to TRBJ2-1; 14 bases align to TRBD2. TRBV23-1 counts as an open reading frame of uncertain function. The J segment lost 0 bases and the V segment lost 0 bases, leaving 4 bases of the junction unmatched. The CDR3 has 19 residues. The CDR3 DNA is TGCGCCAGCAGTCAATCGGGACTAGCGGGGGTACCCTCCTACAATGAGCAGTTCTTC. It specifies CASSQSGLAGVPSYNEQFF.

This clonotype was seen only a few times. The chain links TRBV12-3 or TRBV12-4 to TRBJ1-2, with 7 bases lining up with TRBD1. V trimming: 5 bases; J trimming: 5 bases; junction bases outside the gene matches: 8. The CDR3 has 14 amino acids. CDR3 coding DNA: TGTGCCAGCAGTCTCCTACAGGGGAGATATGGCTACACCTTC. Its protein is CASSLLQGRYGYTF.

J is TRBJ1-2 and V is TRBV7-9; D might be TRBD1 (5 bases). The CDR3 is made up of 13 amino acids. Trimming removed 6 bases from V and 5 bases from J, with 13 bases in between. The germline gives CDR1 SEHNR, CDR2 FQNEAQ (reference sequence). The CDR3: CASSLREGYGYTF. Written as DNA, the CDR3 is TGTGCCAGCAGTCTTAGGGAGGGGTATGGCTACACCTTC.